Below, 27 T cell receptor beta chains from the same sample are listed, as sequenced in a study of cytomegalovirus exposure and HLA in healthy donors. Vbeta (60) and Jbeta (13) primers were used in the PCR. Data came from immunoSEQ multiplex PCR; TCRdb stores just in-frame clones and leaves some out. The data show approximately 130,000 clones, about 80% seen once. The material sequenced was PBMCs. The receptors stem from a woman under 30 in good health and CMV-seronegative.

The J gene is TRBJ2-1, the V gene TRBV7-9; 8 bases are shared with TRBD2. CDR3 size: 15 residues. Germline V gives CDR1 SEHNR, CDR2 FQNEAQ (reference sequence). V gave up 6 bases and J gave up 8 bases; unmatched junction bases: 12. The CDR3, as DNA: TGTGCCAGCAGTTCCCTATCCAGCGGGGGCGATGAGCAGTTCTTC. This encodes CASSSLSSGGDEQFF.

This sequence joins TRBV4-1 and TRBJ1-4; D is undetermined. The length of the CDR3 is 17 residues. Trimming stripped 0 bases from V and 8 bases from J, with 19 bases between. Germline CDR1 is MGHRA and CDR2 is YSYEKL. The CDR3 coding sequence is TGCGCCAGCAGCCAAGATAAATCGGCGGTCGCCCGGGAAAAACTGTTTTTT. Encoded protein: CASSQDKSAVAREKLFF.

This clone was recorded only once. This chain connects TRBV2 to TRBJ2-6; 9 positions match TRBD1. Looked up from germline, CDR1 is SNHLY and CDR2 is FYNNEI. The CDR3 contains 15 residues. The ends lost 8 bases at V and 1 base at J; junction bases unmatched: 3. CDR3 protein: CASRQGGSGANVLTF. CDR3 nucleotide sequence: TGTGCCAGCCGACAGGGGGGGTCTGGGGCCAACGTCCTGACTTTC.

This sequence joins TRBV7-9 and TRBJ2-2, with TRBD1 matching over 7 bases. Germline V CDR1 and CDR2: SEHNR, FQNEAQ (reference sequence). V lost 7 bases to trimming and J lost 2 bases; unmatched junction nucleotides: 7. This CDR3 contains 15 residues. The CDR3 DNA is TGTGCCAGCAATTACAGGGGTCCCAACACCGGGGAGCTGTTTTTT. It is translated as CASNYRGPNTGELFF.

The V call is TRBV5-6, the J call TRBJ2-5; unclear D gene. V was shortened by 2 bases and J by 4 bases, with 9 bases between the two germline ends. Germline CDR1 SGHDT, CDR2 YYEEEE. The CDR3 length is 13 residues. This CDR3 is CASSLTSRETQYF. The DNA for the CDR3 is TGTGCCAGCAGCTTAACGAGCCGAGAGACCCAGTACTTC.

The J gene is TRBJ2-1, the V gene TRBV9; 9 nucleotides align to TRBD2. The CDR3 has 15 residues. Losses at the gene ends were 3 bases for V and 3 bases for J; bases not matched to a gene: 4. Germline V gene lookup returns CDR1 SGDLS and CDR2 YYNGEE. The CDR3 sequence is CASSGSGGLYNEQFF. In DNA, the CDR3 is TGTGCCAGCAGCGGTAGCGGGGGCCTCTACAATGAGCAGTTCTTC.

The CDR3 nucleotides are TGTGCCAGCAGTAGCGGGGACACAGATACGCAGTATTTT. It codes for CASSSGDTDTQYF. This rearrangement joins TRBV6-5 to TRBJ2-3; 7 positions match TRBD2. CDR3 length: 13 residues. The germline CDR1 and CDR2 sequences are MNHEY and SVGAGI. Unmatched junction bases numbered 1, after V lost 5 bases and J lost 2 bases.

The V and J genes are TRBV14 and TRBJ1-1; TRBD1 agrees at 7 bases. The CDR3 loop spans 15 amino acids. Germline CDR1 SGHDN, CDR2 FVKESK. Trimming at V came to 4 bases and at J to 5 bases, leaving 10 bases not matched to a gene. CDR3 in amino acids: CASSRGPGGRTEAFF. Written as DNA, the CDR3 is TGTGCCAGCAGCCGGGGCCCAGGGGGGAGGACTGAAGCTTTCTTT.

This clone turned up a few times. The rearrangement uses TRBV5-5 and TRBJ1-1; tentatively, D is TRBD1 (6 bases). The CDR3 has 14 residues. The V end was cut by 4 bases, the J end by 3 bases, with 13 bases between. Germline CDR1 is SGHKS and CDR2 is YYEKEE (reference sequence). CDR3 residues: CASSLGQIYTEAFF. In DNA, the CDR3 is TGTGCCAGCAGCCTCGGACAGATTTACACTGAAGCTTTCTTT.

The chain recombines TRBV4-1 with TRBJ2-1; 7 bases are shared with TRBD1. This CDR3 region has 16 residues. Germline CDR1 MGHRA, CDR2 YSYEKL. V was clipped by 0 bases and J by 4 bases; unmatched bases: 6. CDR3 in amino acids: CASSQDLGQVYNEQFF. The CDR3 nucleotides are TGCGCCAGCAGCCAAGATCTTGGACAGGTATACAATGAGCAGTTCTTC.

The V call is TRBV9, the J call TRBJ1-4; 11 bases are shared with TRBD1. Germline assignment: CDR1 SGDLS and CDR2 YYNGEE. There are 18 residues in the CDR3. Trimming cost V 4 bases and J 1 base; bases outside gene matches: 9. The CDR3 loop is CASSPGQGAYETNEKLFF. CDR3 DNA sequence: TGTGCCAGCAGCCCCGGACAGGGGGCGTATGAAACTAATGAAAAACTGTTTTTT.

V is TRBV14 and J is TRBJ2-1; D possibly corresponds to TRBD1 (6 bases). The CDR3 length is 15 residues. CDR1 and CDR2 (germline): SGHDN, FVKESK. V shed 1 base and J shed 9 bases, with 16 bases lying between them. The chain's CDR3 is CASSQVVRGRGEQFF. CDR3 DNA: TGTGCCAGCAGCCAAGTGGTCAGGGGAAGGGGTGAGCAGTTCTTC.

Here the CDR3 DNA reads TGCGCCAGCAGCCAAGTCCCTAATGAGCAGTTCTTC. It translates to CASSQVPNEQFF. The genes are TRBV4-1 and TRBJ2-1; D is uncertain. Germline V lookup: CDR1 MGHRA, CDR2 YSYEKL. V lost 1 base, J lost 7 bases, and 5 bases lay in between. The CDR3 is 12 residues long.

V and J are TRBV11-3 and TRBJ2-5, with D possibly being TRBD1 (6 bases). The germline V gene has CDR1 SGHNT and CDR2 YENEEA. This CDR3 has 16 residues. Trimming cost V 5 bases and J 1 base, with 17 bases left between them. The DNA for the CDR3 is TGTGCCAGCAGCGTCAGGACAGCCTTCGGCCAAGAGACCCAGTACTTC. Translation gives CASSVRTAFGQETQYF.

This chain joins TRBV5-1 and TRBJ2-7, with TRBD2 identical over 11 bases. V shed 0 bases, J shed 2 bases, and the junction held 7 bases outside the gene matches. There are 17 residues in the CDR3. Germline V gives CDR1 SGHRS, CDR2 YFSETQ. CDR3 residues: CASSLGTSGSGPYEQYF. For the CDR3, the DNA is TGCGCCAGCAGCTTGGGTACTAGCGGGAGTGGCCCCTACGAGCAGTACTTC. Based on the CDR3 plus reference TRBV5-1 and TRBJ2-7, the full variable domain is KAGVTQTPRYLIKTRGQQVTLSCSPISGHRSVSWYQQTPGQGLQFLFEYFSETQRNKGNFPGRFSGRQFSNSRSEMNVSTLELGDSALYLCASSLGTSGSGPYEQYFGPGTRLTVT.

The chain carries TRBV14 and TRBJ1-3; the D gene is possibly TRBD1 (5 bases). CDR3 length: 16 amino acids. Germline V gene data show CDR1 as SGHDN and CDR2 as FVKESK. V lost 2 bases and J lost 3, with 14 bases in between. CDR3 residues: CASSQRFDSIGNTIYF. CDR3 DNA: TGTGCCAGCAGCCAAAGGTTCGACAGCATTGGAAACACCATATATTTT.

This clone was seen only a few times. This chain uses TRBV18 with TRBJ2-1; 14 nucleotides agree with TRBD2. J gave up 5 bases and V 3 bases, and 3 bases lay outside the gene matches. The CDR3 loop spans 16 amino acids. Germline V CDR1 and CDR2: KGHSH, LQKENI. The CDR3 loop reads CASSPRTSGRNNEQFF. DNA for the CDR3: TGTGCCAGCTCACCGCGGACTAGCGGGAGGAACAATGAGCAGTTCTTC.

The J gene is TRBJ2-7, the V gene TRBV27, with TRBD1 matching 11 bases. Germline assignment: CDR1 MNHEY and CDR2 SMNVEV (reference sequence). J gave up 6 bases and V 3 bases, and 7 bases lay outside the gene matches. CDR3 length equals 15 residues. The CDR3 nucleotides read TGTGCCAGCAGTTTCTGGAGGGACAGGGGGACCGAGCAGTACTTC. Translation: CASSFWRDRGTEQYF.

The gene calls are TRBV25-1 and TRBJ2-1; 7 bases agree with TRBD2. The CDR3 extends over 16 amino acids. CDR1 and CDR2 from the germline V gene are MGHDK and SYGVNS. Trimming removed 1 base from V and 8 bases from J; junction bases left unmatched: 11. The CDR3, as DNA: TGTGCCAGCAGTGAATTTCCCAGCGGGATTTTCTATGAGCAGTTCTTC. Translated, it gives CASSEFPSGIFYEQFF. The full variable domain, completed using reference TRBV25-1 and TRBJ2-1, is EADIYQTPRYLVIGTGKKITLECSQTMGHDKMYWYQQDPGMELHLIHYSYGVNSTEKGDLSSESTVSRIRTEHFPLTLESARPSHTSQYLCASSEFPSGIFYEQFFGPGTRLTVL.

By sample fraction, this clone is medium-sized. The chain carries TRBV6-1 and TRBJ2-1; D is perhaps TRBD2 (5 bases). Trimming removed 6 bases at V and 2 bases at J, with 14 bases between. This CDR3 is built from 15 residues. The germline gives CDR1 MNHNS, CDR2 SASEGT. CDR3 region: CASSPGLETYNEQFF. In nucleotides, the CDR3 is TGTGCCAGCAGCCCCGGACTTGAGACCTACAATGAGCAGTTCTTC.

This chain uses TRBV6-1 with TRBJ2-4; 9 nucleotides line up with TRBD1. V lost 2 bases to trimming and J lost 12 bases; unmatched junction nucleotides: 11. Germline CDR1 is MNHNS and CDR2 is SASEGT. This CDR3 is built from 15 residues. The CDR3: CASSEPGQGRDSQYF. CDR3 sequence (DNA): TGTGCCAGCAGTGAACCGGGACAGGGTAGGGACAGTCAGTACTTC.

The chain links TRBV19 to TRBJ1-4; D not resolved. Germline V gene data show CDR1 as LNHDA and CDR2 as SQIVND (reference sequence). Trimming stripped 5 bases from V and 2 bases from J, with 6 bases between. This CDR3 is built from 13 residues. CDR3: CASSQVTNEKLFF. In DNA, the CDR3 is TGTGCCAGTAGTCAGGTGACTAATGAAAAACTGTTTTTT.

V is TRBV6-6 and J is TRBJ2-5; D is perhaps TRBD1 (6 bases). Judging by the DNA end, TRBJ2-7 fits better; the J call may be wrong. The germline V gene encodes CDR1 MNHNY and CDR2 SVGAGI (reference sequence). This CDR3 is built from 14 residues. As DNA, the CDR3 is TGTGCCAGCAGACGCCGGGACAAACAAGCCGAGCAGTACTTC. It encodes CASRRRDKQAEQYF.

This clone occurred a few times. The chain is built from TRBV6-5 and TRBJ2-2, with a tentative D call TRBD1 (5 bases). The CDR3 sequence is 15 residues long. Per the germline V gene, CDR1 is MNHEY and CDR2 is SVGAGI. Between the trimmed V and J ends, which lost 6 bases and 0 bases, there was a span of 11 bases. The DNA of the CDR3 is TGTGCCAGCAGCCTCCGCAGGGCGAACACCGGGGAGCTGTTTTTT. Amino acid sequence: CASSLRRANTGELFF.

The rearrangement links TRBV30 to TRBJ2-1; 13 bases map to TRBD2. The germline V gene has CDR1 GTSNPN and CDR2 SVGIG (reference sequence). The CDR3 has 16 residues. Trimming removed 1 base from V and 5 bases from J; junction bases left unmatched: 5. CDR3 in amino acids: CAWSGVGTSGDNEQFF. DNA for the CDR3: TGTGCCTGGAGTGGGGTAGGGACTAGCGGGGACAATGAGCAGTTCTTC.

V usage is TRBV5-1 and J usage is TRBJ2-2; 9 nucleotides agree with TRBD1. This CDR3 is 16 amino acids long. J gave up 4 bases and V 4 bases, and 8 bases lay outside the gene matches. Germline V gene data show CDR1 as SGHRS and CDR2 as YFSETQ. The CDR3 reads CASSRSGQGTTGELFF. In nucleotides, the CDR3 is TGCGCCAGCAGCCGCTCGGGACAGGGTACCACCGGGGAGCTGTTTTTT.

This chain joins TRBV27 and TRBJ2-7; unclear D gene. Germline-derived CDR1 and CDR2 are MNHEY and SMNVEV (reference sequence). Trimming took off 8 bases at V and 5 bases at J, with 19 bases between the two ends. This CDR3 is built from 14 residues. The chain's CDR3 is CASALRQVPHEQYF. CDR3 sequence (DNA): TGTGCCAGCGCACTCCGGCAGGTCCCACACGAGCAGTACTTC.